The 21 T cell receptor beta chains below were found in one sample sequenced in a study of control samples from healthy donors and cancer patients. TCRdb's table, derived via immunoSEQ multiplex PCR, lists solely in-frame clones and lacks some. This sample has roughly 180,000 clones, with 75% to 95% found just once. Sequencing was performed on blood. These receptors originate from a woman aged 40-49 years in good health.

Points on this clone: This same CDR3 is encoded by further DNA sequences in the sample. The chain has TRBV2 and TRBJ2-7; D is undetermined. V was pared by 4 bases and J by 6 bases, with 7 bases between. Germline CDR1 reads SNHLY; CDR2 reads FYNNEI. This CDR3 contains 11 residues. Here the CDR3 reads CASSVQVEQYF. In DNA form, the CDR3 reads TGTGCCAGCAGTGTCCAAGTCGAGCAGTACTTC. Looking up the rest from reference TRBV2 and TRBJ2-7 gives the full variable domain: EPEVTQTPSHQVTQMGQEVILRCVPISNHLYFYWYRQILGQKVEFLVSFYNNEISEKSEIFDDQFSVERPDGSNFTLKIRSTKLEDSAMYFCASSVQVEQYFGPGTRLTVT.

V is TRBV5-1 and J is TRBJ2-1; D may be TRBD1 (5 bases). Deletions cut 3 bases from V and 6 bases from J, with 13 bases between. This CDR3 is 14 amino acids long. Germline V gene lookup returns CDR1 SGHRS and CDR2 YFSETQ. The CDR3 loop is CASSWQGILNEQFF. The CDR3 nucleotides are TGCGCCAGCAGCTGGCAGGGTATCCTCAATGAGCAGTTCTTC.

As DNA, the CDR3 is TGTGCCAGCAGCTTAGTCGACAATGAGCAGTTCTTC. The encoded protein is CASSLVDNEQFF. V is TRBV11-3 and J is TRBJ2-1; the D is unclear. The V and J ends lost 1 base and 5 bases respectively, with 3 bases between them. The germline V gene encodes CDR1 SGHNT and CDR2 YENEEA. The CDR3 length is 12 residues.

V and J are TRBV7-9 and TRBJ1-3, with D unresolved. The V end lost 2 bases, the J end lost 1 base, and 12 bases lay between the germline ends. There are 16 residues in the CDR3. The germline CDR1 and CDR2 sequences are SEHNR and FQNEAQ (reference sequence). CDR3 nucleotide sequence: TGTGCCAGCAGCTTAACTTTAATAGTGTCTGGAAACACCATATATTTT. This translates into CASSLTLIVSGNTIYF.

With respect to this clone: Other DNA sequences in this specimen translate into the identical CDR3. The V call is TRBV2, the J call TRBJ2-2, with D uncertain. The CDR3 has 13 amino acids. With 4 bases removed from V and 0 bases from J, the gap between germline ends came to 3 bases. CDR1 is SNHLY, CDR2 FYNNEI, per germline. The CDR3 loop reads CASSVTNTGELFF. CDR3 nucleotides: TGTGCCAGCAGTGTCACGAACACCGGGGAGCTGTTTTTT.

The J gene is TRBJ2-5, the V gene TRBV9; possibly TRBD2 for D (5 bases). V lost 4 bases to trimming and J lost 6 bases, with 16 bases between them. CDR1 is SGDLS and CDR2 is YYNGEE in the germline V gene. The CDR3 extends over 14 amino acids. In nucleotides, the CDR3 is TGTGCCAGCAGCACTAGTAACGGGGAACAGACCCAGTACTTC. Amino acid sequence: CASSTSNGEQTQYF.

This clone was observed a single time. The chain is built from TRBV5-1 and TRBJ2-3, with D possibly matching TRBD2 (5 bases). V was shortened by 7 bases and J by 2 bases, with 20 bases between the two germline ends. CDR1 and CDR2 from the germline V gene are SGHRS and YFSETQ. This CDR3 is 16 amino acids long. CDR3 region: CASGKSGLRYTDTQYF. CDR3 nucleotides: TGCGCCAGCGGTAAAAGCGGACTGCGCTACACAGATACGCAGTATTTT.

This clone was detected a few times. V and J are TRBV4-1 and TRBJ1-5, with a weak D call TRBD1 (5 bases). CDR3 size: 16 residues. The V and J ends lost 0 bases and 6 bases respectively, with 15 bases between them. Per the germline V gene, CDR1 is MGHRA and CDR2 is YSYEKL. The DNA for the CDR3 is TGCGCCAGCAGCCAAGATAGCCAGGGTAGAGGTCAGCCCCAGCATTTT. Amino acids: CASSQDSQGRGQPQHF.

The chain has TRBV27 and TRBJ1-2; 8 positions agree with TRBD1. After removal of 6 bases from V and 8 bases from J, the junction contained 8 bases not matched to a gene. This CDR3 has 13 residues. CDR1 and CDR2 (germline): MNHEY, SMNVEV (reference sequence). In DNA, the CDR3 is TGTGCCAGCAGCTCAGGGGGCGTTTCCGGCTACACCTTC. Amino acid sequence: CASSSGGVSGYTF.

The J gene is TRBJ2-7, the V gene TRBV28; 9 nucleotides line up with TRBD1. With V trimmed by 6 bases and J by 1 base, 4 bases remained unmatched. Germline V gene data show CDR1 as MDHEN and CDR2 as SYDVKM. The CDR3 totals 14 residues. CDR3: CASRTGTGSYEQYF. The CDR3 bases are TGTGCCAGCAGAACCGGGACAGGGTCCTACGAGCAGTACTTC.

This clone showed up just once. The genes are TRBV6-1 and TRBJ1-2; D is possibly TRBD1 (5 bases). The CDR3 contains 15 residues. V gave up 2 bases and J gave up 7 bases, with 17 bases separating them. Germline V gene data show CDR1 as MNHNS and CDR2 as SASEGT. The CDR3 coding sequence is TGTGCCAGCAGTGAAAATACAGGACAAGGAGGTGGCTACACCTTC. It encodes CASSENTGQGGGYTF.

The CDR3 sequence is CASRERGYSYNEQFF. CDR3 nucleotides: TGTGCCAGCAGGGAGCGGGGGTACTCCTACAATGAGCAGTTCTTC. This chain joins TRBV2 and TRBJ2-1; TRBD2 agrees at 8 bases. Germline loops: CDR1 SNHLY, CDR2 FYNNEI. The CDR3 extends over 15 amino acids. With V trimmed by 6 bases and J by 0 bases, 4 bases remained unmatched. Drawing the rest from reference TRBV2 and TRBJ2-1, the complete variable domain is EPEVTQTPSHQVTQMGQEVILRCVPISNHLYFYWYRQILGQKVEFLVSFYNNEISEKSEIFDDQFSVERPDGSNFTLKIRSTKLEDSAMYFCASRERGYSYNEQFFGPGTRLTVL.

In its sample, this clone was seen once. The genes are TRBV6-5 and TRBJ1-5; D may be TRBD1 (5 bases). Trimming stripped 4 bases from V and 3 bases from J, with 10 bases between. The CDR3 is 14 amino acids. Germline V gene lookup returns CDR1 MNHEY and CDR2 SVGAGI. CDR3 sequence: CASSSGTDNQPQHF. In DNA, the CDR3 is TGTGCCAGCAGTTCCGGGACGGACAATCAGCCCCAGCATTTT.

This sequence joins TRBV5-1 and TRBJ1-3, with D possibly TRBD1 on 6 matching bases. Germline V lookup: CDR1 SGHRS, CDR2 YFSETQ. The V end was cut by 2 bases, the J end by 4 bases, with 16 bases between. The CDR3 loop spans 16 amino acids. The CDR3 loop reads CASSLQQGSYGNTIYF. In DNA, the CDR3 is TGCGCCAGCAGCTTACAACAGGGTTCGTACGGAAACACCATATATTTT. The full variable domain, completed using reference TRBV5-1 and TRBJ1-3, is KAGVTQTPRYLIKTRGQQVTLSCSPISGHRSVSWYQQTPGQGLQFLFEYFSETQRNKGNFPGRFSGRQFSNSRSEMNVSTLELGDSALYLCASSLQQGSYGNTIYFGEGSWLTVV.

The J gene is TRBJ2-5, the V gene TRBV5-1, with 12 bases that match TRBD2. Germline values: CDR1 SGHRS, CDR2 YFSETQ. The CDR3 is 16 residues long. With V trimmed by 7 bases and J by 4 bases, 11 bases remained unmatched. Here the CDR3 DNA reads TGCGCCAGCCACCAAGGGGGACTAGCGGGCACAGAGACCCAGTACTTC. Its protein product is CASHQGGLAGTETQYF.

The chain recombines TRBV6-2 or TRBV6-3 with TRBJ1-5; D not certain. Germline V gives CDR1 MNHEY, CDR2 SVGEGT. Trimming removed 5 bases at V and 7 bases at J, with 15 bases between. This CDR3 spans 14 amino acids. CDR3: CASSPSQNGQPQHF. The CDR3 bases are TGTGCCAGCAGTCCATCCCAAAACGGGCAGCCCCAGCATTTT.

The V and J genes are TRBV5-1 and TRBJ2-7; D is uncertain. V was clipped by 5 bases and J by 0 bases, with 21 bases between them. The germline gives CDR1 SGHRS, CDR2 YFSETQ. The CDR3 totals 17 residues. CDR3 protein: CASRLGPSRVRSYEQYF. CDR3 nucleotides: TGCGCCAGCAGGCTCGGGCCCTCCCGGGTTCGCTCCTACGAGCAGTACTTC.

A few counts support this clone. V usage is TRBV12-3 or TRBV12-4 and J usage is TRBJ2-3; 14 bases line up with TRBD2. The CDR3 runs 13 residues. Germline trimming cut 2 bases from V and 14 bases from J; bases unmatched to any gene: 3. CDR3 bases: TGTGCCAGCAGTTTACGACTAGCGGGGGGGTCGTATTTT. Its protein is CASSLRLAGGSYF.

The chain employs TRBV18 and TRBJ1-3; 7 bases line up with TRBD1. The CDR3 has 14 amino acids. From germline, CDR1 is KGHSH and CDR2 LQKENI. The J segment lost 5 bases and the V segment lost 5 bases, leaving 6 bases of the junction unmatched. The CDR3 nucleotides read TGTGCCAGCTCAGACGGGACAGTAAGAAACACCATATATTTT. This translates into CASSDGTVRNTIYF.

The chain carries TRBV5-1 and TRBJ1-6; 11 nucleotides match TRBD1. CDR1 and CDR2 (germline): SGHRS, YFSETQ. CDR3 size: 17 residues. V was pared by 4 bases and J by 2 bases, with 5 bases of the junction left unmatched. CDR3 in amino acids: CASSPGQGAPYNSPLHF. CDR3 nucleotides: TGCGCCAGCAGCCCAGGACAGGGGGCCCCCTATAATTCACCCCTCCACTTT. The whole variable domain, filled in from reference TRBV5-1 and TRBJ1-6, reads KAGVTQTPRYLIKTRGQQVTLSCSPISGHRSVSWYQQTPGQGLQFLFEYFSETQRNKGNFPGRFSGRQFSNSRSEMNVSTLELGDSALYLCASSPGQGAPYNSPLHFGNGTRLTVT.

The gene calls are TRBV28 and TRBJ2-2, with a tentative D call TRBD2 (5 bases). Germline V CDR1 and CDR2: MDHEN, SYDVKM. The CDR3 totals 12 residues. Trimming stripped 8 bases from V and 9 bases from J, with 13 bases between. The DNA of the CDR3 is TGTGCCAGCTTGGGAGACTCGAGGGAGCTGTTTTTT. Its translation: CASLGDSRELFF.